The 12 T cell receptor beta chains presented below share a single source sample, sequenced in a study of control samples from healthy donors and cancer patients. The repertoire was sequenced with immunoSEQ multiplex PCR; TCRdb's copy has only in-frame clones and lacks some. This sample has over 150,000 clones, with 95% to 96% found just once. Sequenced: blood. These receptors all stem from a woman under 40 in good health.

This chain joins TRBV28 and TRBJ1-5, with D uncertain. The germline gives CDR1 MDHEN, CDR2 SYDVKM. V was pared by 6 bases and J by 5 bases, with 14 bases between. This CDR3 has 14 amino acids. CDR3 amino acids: CASSGWQNYQPQHF. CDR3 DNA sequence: TGTGCCAGCAGCGGGTGGCAGAACTATCAGCCCCAGCATTTT.

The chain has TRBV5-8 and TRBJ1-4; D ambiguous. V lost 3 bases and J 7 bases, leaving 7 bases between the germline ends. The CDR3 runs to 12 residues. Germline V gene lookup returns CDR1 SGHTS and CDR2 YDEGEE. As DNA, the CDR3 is TGTGCCAGCAGCTCGAGATTTGAAAAACTGTTTTTT. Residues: CASSSRFEKLFF.

The CDR3 DNA follows: TGTGCCATCAGTGAGGGGGGTACTGGAAACACCATATATTTT. Protein sequence: CAISEGGTGNTIYF. This rearrangement joins TRBV10-3 to TRBJ1-3, with D possibly TRBD1 on 5 matching bases. This CDR3 is built from 14 residues. V lost 2 bases, J lost 2 bases, and 7 bases lay in between. CDR1 and CDR2 (germline): ENHRY, SYGVKD.

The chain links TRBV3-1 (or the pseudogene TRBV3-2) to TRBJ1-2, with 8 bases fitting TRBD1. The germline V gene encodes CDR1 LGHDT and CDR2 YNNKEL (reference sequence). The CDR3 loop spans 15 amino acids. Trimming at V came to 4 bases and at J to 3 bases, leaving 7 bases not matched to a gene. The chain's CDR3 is CASSPRTGNYYGYTF. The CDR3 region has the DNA TGTGCCAGCAGCCCCCGGACAGGGAATTACTATGGCTACACCTTC.

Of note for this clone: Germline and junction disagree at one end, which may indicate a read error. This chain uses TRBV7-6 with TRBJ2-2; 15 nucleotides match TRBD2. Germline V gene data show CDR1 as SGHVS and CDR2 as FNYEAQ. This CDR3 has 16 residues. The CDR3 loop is CASRLGLAGGAGELFF. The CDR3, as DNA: TGTGCCAGCAGATTAGGACTAGCGGGAGGGGCCGGGGAGCTGTTTTTT.

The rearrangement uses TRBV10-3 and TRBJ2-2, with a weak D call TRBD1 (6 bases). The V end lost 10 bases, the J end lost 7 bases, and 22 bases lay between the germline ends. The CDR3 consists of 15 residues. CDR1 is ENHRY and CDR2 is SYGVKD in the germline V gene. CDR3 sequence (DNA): TGTGCCAGTTCATCCGGGGCAGGGGAAGACGGGGAGCTGTTTTTT. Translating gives CASSSGAGEDGELFF.

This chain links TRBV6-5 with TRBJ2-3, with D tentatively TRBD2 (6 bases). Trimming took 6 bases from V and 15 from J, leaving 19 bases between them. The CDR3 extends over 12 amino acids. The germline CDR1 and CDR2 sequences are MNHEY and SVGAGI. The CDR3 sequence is CASRGGMPRNYF. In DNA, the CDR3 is TGTGCCAGCAGGGGGGGAATGCCCAGGAACTATTTT.

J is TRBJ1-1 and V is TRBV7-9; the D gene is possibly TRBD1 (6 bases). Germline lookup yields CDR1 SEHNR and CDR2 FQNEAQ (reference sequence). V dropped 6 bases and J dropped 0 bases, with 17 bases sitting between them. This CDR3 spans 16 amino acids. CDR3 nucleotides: TGTGCCAGCAGGCCGGACAGTGGTCGGATGAACACTGAAGCTTTCTTT. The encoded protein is CASRPDSGRMNTEAFF.

The CDR3 here is CAWSVLWTVSGNTIYF. CDR3 nucleotides: TGTGCCTGGAGTGTATTGTGGACAGTCTCTGGAAACACCATATATTTT. The chain carries TRBV30 and TRBJ1-3; tentatively, D is TRBD1 (6 bases). CDR3 length equals 16 residues. The V end was cut by 0 bases, the J end by 0 bases, with 12 bases between. The V gene's germline CDR1 is GTSNPN and CDR2 SVGIG (reference sequence).

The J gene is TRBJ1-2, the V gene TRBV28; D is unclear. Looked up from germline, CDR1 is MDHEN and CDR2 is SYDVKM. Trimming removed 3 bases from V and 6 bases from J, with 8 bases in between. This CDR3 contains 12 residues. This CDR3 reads CASSLVPHGYTF. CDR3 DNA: TGTGCCAGCAGTTTGGTTCCTCATGGCTACACCTTC.

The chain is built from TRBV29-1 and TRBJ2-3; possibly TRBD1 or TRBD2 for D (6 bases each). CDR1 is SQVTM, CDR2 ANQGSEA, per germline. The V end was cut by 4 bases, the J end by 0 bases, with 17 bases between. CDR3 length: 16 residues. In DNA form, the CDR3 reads TGCAGCGTTGTCCCTCGGGGGCTAGCTAGCACAGATACGCAGTATTTT. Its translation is CSVVPRGLASTDTQYF.

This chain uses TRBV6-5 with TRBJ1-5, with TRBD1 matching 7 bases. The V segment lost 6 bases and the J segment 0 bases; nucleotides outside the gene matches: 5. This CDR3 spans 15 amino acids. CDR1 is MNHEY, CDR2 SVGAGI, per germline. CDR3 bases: TGTGCCAGCAGCAAACAGGGGAATAGCAATCAGCCCCAGCATTTT. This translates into CASSKQGNSNQPQHF.